The 2 T cell receptor beta chains in this list originate from one sample, sequenced in a study of T cell responses to AZD1222 COVID-19 vaccine. The method was immunoSEQ multiplex PCR; TCRdb's version includes in-frame clones alone and lacks a portion of them. In the table there are about 79,000 clones, around 92% of which are singletons. The sequencing here drew on peripheral blood, taken on day 0 of MenACWY control vaccination. These receptors all come from an adult in good health.

The gene calls are TRBV2 and TRBJ1-5, with 8 positions matching TRBD1. Per germline, CDR1 SNHLY and CDR2 FYNNEI. J was trimmed by 0 bases and V by 6 bases; bases with no gene match: 7. This CDR3 has 16 residues. The DNA for the CDR3 is TGTGCCAGCAGCGCGAGGACAGGGAATAGCAATCAGCCCCAGCATTTT. Translating gives CASSARTGNSNQPQHF.

The J gene is TRBJ2-5, the V gene TRBV9, with 10 bases fitting TRBD2. The CDR3 runs 16 residues. The V gene end was trimmed by 2 bases and the J gene end by 2 bases; junction bases not matched to a gene: 6. The germline V gene encodes CDR1 SGDLS and CDR2 YYNGEE. The CDR3 sequence is CASSVELAGAQETQYF. The CDR3 DNA reads as TGTGCCAGCAGCGTGGAGCTAGCGGGGGCTCAAGAGACCCAGTACTTC.